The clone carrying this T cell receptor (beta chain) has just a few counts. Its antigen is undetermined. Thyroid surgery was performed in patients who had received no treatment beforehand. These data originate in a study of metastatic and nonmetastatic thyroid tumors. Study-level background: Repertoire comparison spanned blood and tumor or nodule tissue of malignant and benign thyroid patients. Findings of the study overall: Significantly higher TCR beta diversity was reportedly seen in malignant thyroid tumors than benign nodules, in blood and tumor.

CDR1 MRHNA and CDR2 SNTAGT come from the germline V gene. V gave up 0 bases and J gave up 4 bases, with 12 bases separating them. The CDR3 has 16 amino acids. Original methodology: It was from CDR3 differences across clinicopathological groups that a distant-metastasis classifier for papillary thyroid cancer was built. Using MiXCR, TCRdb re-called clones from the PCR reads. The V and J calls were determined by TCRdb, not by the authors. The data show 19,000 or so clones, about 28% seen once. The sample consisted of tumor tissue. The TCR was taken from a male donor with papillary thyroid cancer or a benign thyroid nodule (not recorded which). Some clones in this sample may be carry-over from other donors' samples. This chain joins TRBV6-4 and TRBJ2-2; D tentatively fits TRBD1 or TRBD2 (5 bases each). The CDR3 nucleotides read TGTGCCAGCAGTGACTCGAGGGGTGTTGGCACCGGGGAGCTGTTTTTT. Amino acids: CASSDSRGVGTGELFF.